The sequence of this T cell receptor beta chain was determined in a study of tumor-infiltrating lymphocytes in primary liver carcinoma. Using a constant-region primer together with ProtoScript II reverse transcriptase, TCR beta cDNA was made from around 0.55 ug of total RNA. It was through three nested multiplex PCR rounds of slightly modified ARM-PCR that TCR beta libraries arose. A C-beta reverse primer and TRBV1-TRBV30 forward primers served in each of the first two PCR rounds, at about 10 cycles apiece. TCRdb itself ran the multiplex PCR reads through MiXCR, one entry per CDR3 protein. The sample lists roughly 78,000 distinct CDR3 sequences; about two thirds were seen once. Germline CDR1 MGHRA, CDR2 YSYEKL. The CDR3 runs 15 residues. This clonotype appeared a few times. A read error may account for a junction end that differs from germline. Starting material for RNA and DNA co-extraction consisted of about 20-30 mg of unsorted bulk tissue.

The chain couples TRBV4-1 to TRBJ1-4; no clear D gene. This TCR came from a woman aged 55-69 years with primary liver carcinoma and hepatitis B virus infection. Sequencing was done on a sample of liver tumor tissue from sampling region 4. Subset given: tumor region T4, right-lateral pole. CDR3 nucleotides: TGCGCCAGCAGTCGGCGGGTCAGCACTAATGAAAAACCGTTTTTT. It is translated as CASSRRVSTNEKPFF.